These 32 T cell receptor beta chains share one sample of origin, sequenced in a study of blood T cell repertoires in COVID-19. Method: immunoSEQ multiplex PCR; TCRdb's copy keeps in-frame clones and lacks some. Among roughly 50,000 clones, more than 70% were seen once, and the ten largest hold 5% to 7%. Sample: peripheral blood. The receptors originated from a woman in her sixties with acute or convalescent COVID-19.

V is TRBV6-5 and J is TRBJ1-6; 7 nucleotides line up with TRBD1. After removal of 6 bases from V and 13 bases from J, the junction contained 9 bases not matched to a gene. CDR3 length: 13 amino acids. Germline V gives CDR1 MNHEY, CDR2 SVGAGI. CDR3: CASRIGTDSPLHF. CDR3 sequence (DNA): TGTGCCAGCAGGATCGGGACAGATAGTCCCCTCCACTTT.

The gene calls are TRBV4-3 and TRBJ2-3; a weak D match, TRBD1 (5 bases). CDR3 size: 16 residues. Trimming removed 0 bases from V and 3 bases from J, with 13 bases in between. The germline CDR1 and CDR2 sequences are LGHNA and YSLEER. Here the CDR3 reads CASSQDLNKGTDTQYF. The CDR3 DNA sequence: TGCGCCAGCAGCCAAGATTTAAATAAGGGGACAGATACGCAGTATTTT.

This chain's CDR3 is CASSQDGQFSRTQYF. The DNA of the CDR3 is TGTGCCAGCAGCCAAGATGGACAGTTTTCGAGGACCCAGTACTTC. V is TRBV3-1 (or the pseudogene TRBV3-2) and J is TRBJ2-5; a weak D match, TRBD1 (6 bases). V was trimmed by 0 bases and J by 7 bases, leaving 15 bases between them. The CDR3 spans 15 residues. Germline V gene data show CDR1 as LGHDT and CDR2 as YNNKEL (reference sequence).

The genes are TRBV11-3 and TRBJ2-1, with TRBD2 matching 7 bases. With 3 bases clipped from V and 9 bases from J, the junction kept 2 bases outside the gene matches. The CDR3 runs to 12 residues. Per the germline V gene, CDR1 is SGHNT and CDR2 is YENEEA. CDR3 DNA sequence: TGTGCCAGCAGCTTCTCTAGCGGTGAGCAGTTCTTC. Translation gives CASSFSSGEQFF.

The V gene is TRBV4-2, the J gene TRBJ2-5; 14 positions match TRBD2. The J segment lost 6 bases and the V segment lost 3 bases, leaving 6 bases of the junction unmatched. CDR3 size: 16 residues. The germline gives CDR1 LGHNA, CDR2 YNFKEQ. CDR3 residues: CASSHAGTSGSQTQYF. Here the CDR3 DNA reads TGTGCCAGCAGCCACGCCGGGACTAGCGGGAGTCAGACCCAGTACTTC.

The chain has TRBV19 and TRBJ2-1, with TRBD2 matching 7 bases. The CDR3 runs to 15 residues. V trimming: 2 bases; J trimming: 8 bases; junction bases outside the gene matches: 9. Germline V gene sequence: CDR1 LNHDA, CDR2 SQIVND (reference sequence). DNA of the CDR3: TGTGCCAGTAGTATATCGGGGGGAGGGGCGGATGAGCAGTTCTTC. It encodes CASSISGGGADEQFF.

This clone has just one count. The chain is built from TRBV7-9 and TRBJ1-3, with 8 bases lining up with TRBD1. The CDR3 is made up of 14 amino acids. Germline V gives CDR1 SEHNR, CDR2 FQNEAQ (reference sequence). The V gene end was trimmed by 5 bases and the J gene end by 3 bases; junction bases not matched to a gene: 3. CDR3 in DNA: TGTGCCAGCAGCGACAGGGGCAGTGGAAACACCATATATTTT. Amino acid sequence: CASSDRGSGNTIYF.

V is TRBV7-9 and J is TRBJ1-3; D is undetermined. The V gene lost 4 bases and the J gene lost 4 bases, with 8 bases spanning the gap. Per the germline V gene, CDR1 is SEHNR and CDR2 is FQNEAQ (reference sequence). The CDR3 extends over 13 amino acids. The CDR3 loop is CASSSTVGNTIYF. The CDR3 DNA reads TGTGCCAGCAGCTCAACGGTGGGAAACACCATATATTTT.

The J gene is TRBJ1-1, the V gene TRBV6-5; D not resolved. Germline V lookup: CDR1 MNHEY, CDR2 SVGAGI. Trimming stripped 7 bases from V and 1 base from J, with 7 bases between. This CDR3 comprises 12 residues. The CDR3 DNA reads TGTGCCAGCACAACTCGGAACACTGAAGCTTTCTTT. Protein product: CASTTRNTEAFF.

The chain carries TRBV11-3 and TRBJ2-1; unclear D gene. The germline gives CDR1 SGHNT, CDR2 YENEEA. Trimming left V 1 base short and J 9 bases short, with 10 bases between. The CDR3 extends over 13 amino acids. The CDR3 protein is CASSLGRVGEQFF. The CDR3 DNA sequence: TGTGCCAGCAGCTTAGGACGGGTGGGTGAGCAGTTCTTC.

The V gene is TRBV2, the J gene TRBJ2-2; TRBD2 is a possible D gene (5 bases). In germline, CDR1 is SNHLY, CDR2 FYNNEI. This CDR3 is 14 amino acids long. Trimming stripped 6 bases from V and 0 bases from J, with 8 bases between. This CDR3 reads CASSSEANTGELFF. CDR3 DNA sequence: TGTGCCAGCAGCTCGGAGGCGAACACCGGGGAGCTGTTTTTT.

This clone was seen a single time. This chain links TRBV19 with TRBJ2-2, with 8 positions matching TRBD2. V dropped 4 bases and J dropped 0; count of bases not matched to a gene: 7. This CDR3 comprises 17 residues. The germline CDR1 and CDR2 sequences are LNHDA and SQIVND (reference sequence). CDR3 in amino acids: CASSRGTSGANTGELFF. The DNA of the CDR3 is TGTGCCAGTAGTAGGGGTACTAGCGGAGCGAACACCGGGGAGCTGTTTTTT. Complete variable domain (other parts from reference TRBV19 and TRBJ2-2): DGGITQSPKYLFRKEGQNVTLSCEQNLNHDAMYWYRQDPGQGLRLIYYSQIVNDFQKGDIAEGYSVSREKKESFPLTVTSAQKNPTAFYLCASSRGTSGANTGELFFGEGSRLTVL.

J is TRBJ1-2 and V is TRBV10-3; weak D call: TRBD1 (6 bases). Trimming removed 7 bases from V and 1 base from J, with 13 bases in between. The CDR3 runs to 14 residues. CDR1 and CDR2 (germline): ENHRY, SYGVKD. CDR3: CAINTDRDNYGYTF. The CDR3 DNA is TGTGCCATCAACACGGACAGAGATAACTATGGCTACACCTTC.

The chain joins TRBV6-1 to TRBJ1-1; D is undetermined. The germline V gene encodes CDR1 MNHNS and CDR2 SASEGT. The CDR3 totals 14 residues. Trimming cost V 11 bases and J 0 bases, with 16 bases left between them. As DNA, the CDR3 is TGTGCCTCGTGGGCGCCTTGGATGAACACTGAAGCTTTCTTT. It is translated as CASWAPWMNTEAFF.

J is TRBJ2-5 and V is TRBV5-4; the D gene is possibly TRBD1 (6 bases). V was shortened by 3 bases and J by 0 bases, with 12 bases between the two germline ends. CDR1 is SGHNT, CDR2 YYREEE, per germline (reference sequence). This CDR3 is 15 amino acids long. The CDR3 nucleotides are TGTGCCAGCAGCTCGGGACAATTGTACCAAGAGACCCAGTACTTC. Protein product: CASSSGQLYQETQYF. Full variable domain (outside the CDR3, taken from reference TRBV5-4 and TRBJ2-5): ETGVTQSPTHLIKTRGQQVTLRCSSQSGHNTVSWYQQALGQGPQFIFQYYREEENGRGNFPPRFSGLQFPNYSSELNVNALELDDSALYLCASSSGQLYQETQYFGPGTRLLVL.

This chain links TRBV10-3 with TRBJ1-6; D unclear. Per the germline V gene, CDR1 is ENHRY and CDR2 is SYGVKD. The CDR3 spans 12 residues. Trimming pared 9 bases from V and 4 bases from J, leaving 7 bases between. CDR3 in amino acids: CAIRDYNSPLHF. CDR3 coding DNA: TGTGCCATACGGGATTATAATTCACCCCTCCACTTT.

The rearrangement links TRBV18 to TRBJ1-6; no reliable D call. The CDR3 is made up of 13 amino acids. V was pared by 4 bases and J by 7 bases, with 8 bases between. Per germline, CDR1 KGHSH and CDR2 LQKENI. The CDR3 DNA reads TGTGCCAGCTCACAGGAGGAAAATTCACCCCTCCACTTT. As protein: CASSQEENSPLHF.

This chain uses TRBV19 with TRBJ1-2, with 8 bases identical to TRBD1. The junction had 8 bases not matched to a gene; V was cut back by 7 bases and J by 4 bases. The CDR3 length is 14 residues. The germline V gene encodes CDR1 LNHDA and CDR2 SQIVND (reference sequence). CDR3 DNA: TGTGCCAGTACCCCCGGGACAGGCTTCTATGGCTACACCTTC. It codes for CASTPGTGFYGYTF.

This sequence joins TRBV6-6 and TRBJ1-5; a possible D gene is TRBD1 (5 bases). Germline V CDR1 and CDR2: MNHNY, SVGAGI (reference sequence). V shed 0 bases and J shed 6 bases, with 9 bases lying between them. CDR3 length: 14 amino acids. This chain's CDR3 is CASSYSQGSQPQHF. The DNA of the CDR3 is TGTGCCAGCAGTTACTCTCAGGGCAGTCAGCCCCAGCATTTT.

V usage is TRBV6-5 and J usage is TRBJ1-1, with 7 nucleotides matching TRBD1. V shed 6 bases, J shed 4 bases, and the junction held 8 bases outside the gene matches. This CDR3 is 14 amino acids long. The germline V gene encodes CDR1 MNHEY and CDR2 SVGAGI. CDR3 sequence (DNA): TGTGCCAGCAGCGGAGACAGGGTAGGCACTGAAGCTTTCTTT. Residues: CASSGDRVGTEAFF.

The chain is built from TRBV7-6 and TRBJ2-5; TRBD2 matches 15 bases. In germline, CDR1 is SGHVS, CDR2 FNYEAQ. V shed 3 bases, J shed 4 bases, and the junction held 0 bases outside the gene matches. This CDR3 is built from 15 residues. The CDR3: CASSLGLAGGETQYF. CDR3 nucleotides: TGTGCCAGCAGCTTGGGACTAGCGGGGGGAGAGACCCAGTACTTC.

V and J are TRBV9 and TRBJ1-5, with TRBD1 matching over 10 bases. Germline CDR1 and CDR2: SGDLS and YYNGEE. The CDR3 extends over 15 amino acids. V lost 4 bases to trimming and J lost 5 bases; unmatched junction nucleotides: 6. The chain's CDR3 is CASSPRGTGDQPQHF. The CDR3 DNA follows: TGTGCCAGCAGCCCCCGCGGGACAGGGGATCAGCCCCAGCATTTT. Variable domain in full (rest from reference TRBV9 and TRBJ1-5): DSGVTQTPKHLITATGQRVTLRCSPRSGDLSVYWYQQSLDQGLQFLIQYYNGEERAKGNILERFSAQQFPDLHSELNLSSLELGDSALYFCASSPRGTGDQPQHFGDGTRLSIL.

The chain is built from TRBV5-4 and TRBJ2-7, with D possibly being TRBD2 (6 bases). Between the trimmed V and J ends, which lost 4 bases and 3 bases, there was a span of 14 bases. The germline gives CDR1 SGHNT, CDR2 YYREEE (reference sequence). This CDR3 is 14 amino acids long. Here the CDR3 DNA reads TGTGCCAGCAGCCAGGAGGGCGGCGGCTACGAGCAGTACTTC. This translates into CASSQEGGGYEQYF. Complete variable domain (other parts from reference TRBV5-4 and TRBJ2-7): ETGVTQSPTHLIKTRGQQVTLRCSSQSGHNTVSWYQQALGQGPQFIFQYYREEENGRGNFPPRFSGLQFPNYSSELNVNALELDDSALYLCASSQEGGGYEQYFGPGTRLTVT.

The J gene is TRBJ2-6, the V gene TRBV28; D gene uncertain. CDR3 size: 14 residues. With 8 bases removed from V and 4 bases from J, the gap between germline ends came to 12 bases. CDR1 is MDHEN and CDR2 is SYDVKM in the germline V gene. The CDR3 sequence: CASGQQAGANVLTF. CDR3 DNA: TGTGCCAGCGGCCAGCAGGCGGGGGCCAACGTCCTGACTTTC.

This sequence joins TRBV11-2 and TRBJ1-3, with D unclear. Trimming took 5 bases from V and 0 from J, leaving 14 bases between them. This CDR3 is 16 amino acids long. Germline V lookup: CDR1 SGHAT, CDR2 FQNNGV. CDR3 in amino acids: CASSNEWSSSGNTIYF. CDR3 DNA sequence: TGTGCCAGCAGCAATGAATGGTCTAGCTCTGGAAACACCATATATTTT.

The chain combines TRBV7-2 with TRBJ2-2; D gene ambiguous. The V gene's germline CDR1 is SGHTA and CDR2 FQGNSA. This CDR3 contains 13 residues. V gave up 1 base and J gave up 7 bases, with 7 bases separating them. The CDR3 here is CASSLDPGGELFF. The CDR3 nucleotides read TGTGCCAGCAGCTTAGATCCCGGCGGGGAGCTGTTTTTT.

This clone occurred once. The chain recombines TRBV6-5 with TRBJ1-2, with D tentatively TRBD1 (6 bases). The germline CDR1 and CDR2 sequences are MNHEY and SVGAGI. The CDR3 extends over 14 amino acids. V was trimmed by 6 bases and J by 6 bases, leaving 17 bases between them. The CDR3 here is CASSDAFQGNGYTF. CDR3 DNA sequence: TGTGCCAGCAGCGATGCCTTTCAGGGGAATGGCTACACCTTC.

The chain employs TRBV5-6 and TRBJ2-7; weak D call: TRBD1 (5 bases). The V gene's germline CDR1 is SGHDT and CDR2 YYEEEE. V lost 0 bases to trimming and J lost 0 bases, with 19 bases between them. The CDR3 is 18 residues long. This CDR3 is CASSLGATGAPSSYEQYF. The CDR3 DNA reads TGTGCCAGCAGCTTGGGGGCTACTGGGGCGCCGAGCTCCTACGAGCAGTACTTC.

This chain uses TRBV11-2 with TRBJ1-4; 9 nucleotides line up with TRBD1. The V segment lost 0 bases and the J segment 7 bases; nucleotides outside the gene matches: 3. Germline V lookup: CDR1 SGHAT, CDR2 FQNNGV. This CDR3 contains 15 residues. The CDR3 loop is CASSLDGTGREKLFF. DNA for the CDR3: TGTGCCAGCAGCTTAGACGGGACAGGGCGTGAAAAACTGTTTTTT.

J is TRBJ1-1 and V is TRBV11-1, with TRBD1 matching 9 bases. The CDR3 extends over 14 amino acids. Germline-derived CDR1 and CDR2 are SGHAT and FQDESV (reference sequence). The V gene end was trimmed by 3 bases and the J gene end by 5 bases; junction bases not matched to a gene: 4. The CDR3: CASSFPGTGTEAFF. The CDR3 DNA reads TGTGCCAGCAGCTTCCCCGGGACAGGGACTGAAGCTTTCTTT. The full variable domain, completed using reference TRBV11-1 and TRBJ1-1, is EAEVAQSPRYKITEKSQAVAFWCDPISGHATLYWYRQILGQGPELLVQFQDESVVDDSQLPKDRFSAERLKGVDSTLKIQPAELGDSAMYLCASSFPGTGTEAFFGQGTRLTVV.

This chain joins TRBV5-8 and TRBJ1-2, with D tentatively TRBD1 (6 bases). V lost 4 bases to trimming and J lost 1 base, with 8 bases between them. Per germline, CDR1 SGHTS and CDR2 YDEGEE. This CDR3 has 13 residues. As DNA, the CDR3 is TGTGCCAGCAGCCGGGACAATAACTATGGCTACACCTTC. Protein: CASSRDNNYGYTF. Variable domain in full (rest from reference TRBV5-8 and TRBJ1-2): EAGVTQSPTHLIKTRGQQATLRCSPISGHTSVYWYQQALGLGLQFLLWYDEGEERNRGNFPPRFSGRQFPNYSSELNVNALELEDSALYLCASSRDNNYGYTFGSGTRLTVV.

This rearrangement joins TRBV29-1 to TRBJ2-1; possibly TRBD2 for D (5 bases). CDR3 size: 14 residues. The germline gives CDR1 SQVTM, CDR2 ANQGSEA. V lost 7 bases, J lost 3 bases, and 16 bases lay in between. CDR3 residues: CSAETRGGYNEQFF. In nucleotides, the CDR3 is TGCAGCGCCGAAACTAGAGGTGGCTACAATGAGCAGTTCTTC.